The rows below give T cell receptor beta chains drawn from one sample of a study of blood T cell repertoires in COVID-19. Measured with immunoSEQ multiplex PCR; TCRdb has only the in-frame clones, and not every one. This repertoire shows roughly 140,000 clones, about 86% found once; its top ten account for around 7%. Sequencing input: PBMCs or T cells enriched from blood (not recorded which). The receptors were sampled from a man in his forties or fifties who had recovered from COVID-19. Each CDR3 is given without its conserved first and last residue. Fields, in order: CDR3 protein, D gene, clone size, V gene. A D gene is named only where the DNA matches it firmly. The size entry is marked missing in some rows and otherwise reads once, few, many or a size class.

cdr3_aa: ASSIGRYNQPQH; d_call: .; clone_size: once; v_call: TRBV19
cdr3_aa: ASSPDAGGLGTQY; d_call: TRBD2; clone_size: once; v_call: TRBV18
cdr3_aa: ASSSPTGPRPQPQH; d_call: TRBD1; clone_size: .; v_call: TRBV6-5
cdr3_aa: ASSSRSGEKAF; d_call: .; clone_size: .; v_call: TRBV11-1
cdr3_aa: ASRFALGLAGPRIGQETQY; d_call: .; clone_size: .; v_call: TRBV12-2
cdr3_aa: ASSVAGGGYNEQF; d_call: TRBD2; clone_size: .; v_call: TRBV9
cdr3_aa: ASSVAGGGGTEAF; d_call: .; clone_size: once; v_call: TRBV9
cdr3_aa: ASSFQRVGYT; d_call: .; clone_size: once; v_call: TRBV19
cdr3_aa: ASSRITGPGEKLF; d_call: .; clone_size: .; v_call: TRBV7-9
cdr3_aa: ASSVGAINQPQH; d_call: .; clone_size: .; v_call: TRBV9
cdr3_aa: ASRPGTSGGLSSYNEQF; d_call: TRBD2; clone_size: .; v_call: TRBV7-2
cdr3_aa: ASSLTSSVGNEQF; d_call: .; clone_size: .; v_call: TRBV7-3
cdr3_aa: ASTMDGLGGYT; d_call: .; clone_size: .; v_call: TRBV6-5
cdr3_aa: ATMAFGNTIY; d_call: .; clone_size: few; v_call: TRBV24-1
cdr3_aa: ASSPQTGTLNQPQH; d_call: .; clone_size: .; v_call: TRBV19
cdr3_aa: ASSLESRGGNQPQH; d_call: .; clone_size: .; v_call: TRBV7-2
cdr3_aa: ASSLHQGGNTEAF; d_call: .; clone_size: .; v_call: TRBV3-1/TRBV3-2
cdr3_aa: ASSQETGPGNTIY; d_call: .; clone_size: .; v_call: TRBV3-1/TRBV3-2
cdr3_aa: ASSLDRIQGGGNQPQH; d_call: .; clone_size: few; v_call: TRBV11-2
cdr3_aa: ASSPNPGTPGNTIY; d_call: .; clone_size: .; v_call: TRBV3-1/TRBV3-2
cdr3_aa: ASSTLGTGGAF; d_call: TRBD1; clone_size: .; v_call: TRBV19
cdr3_aa: AVRPSSYNEQF; d_call: .; clone_size: .; v_call: TRBV19
cdr3_aa: ASSGATSGGTDTQY; d_call: TRBD2; clone_size: .; v_call: TRBV6-4
cdr3_aa: ASSRDRTNTEAF; d_call: .; clone_size: .; v_call: TRBV3-1/TRBV3-2
cdr3_aa: ASSPSGQGTKNIQY; d_call: TRBD1; clone_size: .; v_call: TRBV18
cdr3_aa: ASSLDSYGYT; d_call: .; clone_size: .; v_call: TRBV5-1
cdr3_aa: ASSQDSSTYNEQF; d_call: .; clone_size: .; v_call: TRBV4-2
cdr3_aa: ASSLSGVDEEKLF; d_call: .; clone_size: .; v_call: TRBV5-6
cdr3_aa: AWSIQTGEKLF; d_call: TRBD1; clone_size: .; v_call: TRBV30